This TCR beta chain was sequenced during a study of cytomegalovirus exposure and HLA in healthy donors. Study information: The 95 to 150 validation repertoires used a platform that matched the one used for the approximately 610 first-cohort repertoires, as a later analysis reported.

Data came from immunoSEQ multiplex PCR; TCRdb stores just in-frame clones and leaves some out. The sample has over 200,000 clones, just over 85% seen once. The donors were part of the approximately 120-subject validation cohort, which stood apart from the approximately 630-subject first cohort. V trimming: 5 bases; J trimming: 4 bases; junction bases outside the gene matches: 9. CDR1 is SGHNT and CDR2 is YYREEE in the germline V gene (reference sequence). The CDR3 runs 15 residues. Whole-study findings and limits: The study labeled 164 TCR beta chains cytomegalovirus-associated. It was confirmed in vitro that three of the CMV-associated chains were specific for CMV antigens.

As concerns this clone: No antigen is known for it.

This chain joins TRBV5-4 and TRBJ2-5; 9 positions match TRBD1. This clonotype originated in a woman aged 18-30 years in good health and CMV-seronegative. Specimen: PBMCs. The CDR3 here is CASSGGQGNLETQYF. CDR3 nucleotide sequence: TGTGCCAGCAGTGGAGGACAGGGGAATTTAGAGACCCAGTACTTC. Full variable domain (remainder filled in from reference TRBV5-4 and TRBJ2-5): ETGVTQSPTHLIKTRGQQVTLRCSSQSGHNTVSWYQQALGQGPQFIFQYYREEENGRGNFPPRFSGLQFPNYSSELNVNALELDDSALYLCASSGGQGNLETQYFGPGTRLLVL.